The 23 T cell receptor beta chains below all came from one sample that was sequenced in a study of PD-L1 blockade in urothelial cancer. Generated by immunoSEQ multiplex PCR, the TCRdb table keeps only in-frame clones and is missing some. The data show roughly 87,000 clones, with about 90% seen just once and roughly 6.1% held by the top ten. The material was PBMCs, obtained around atezolizumab (anti-PD-L1) treatment. The source is a woman between 70 and 85 years old with urothelial cancer.

This chain joins TRBV5-1 and TRBJ2-2; 8 bases line up with TRBD1. The CDR3 covers 13 residues. J was trimmed by 6 bases and V by 2 bases; bases with no gene match: 0. Germline V gives CDR1 SGHRS, CDR2 YFSETQ. The CDR3 sequence is CASSLQGAGELFF. The DNA of the CDR3 is TGCGCCAGCAGCTTACAGGGGGCCGGGGAGCTGTTTTTT.

V is TRBV4-1 and J is TRBJ2-2; TRBD1 agrees at 8 bases. V trimming: 4 bases; J trimming: 4 bases; junction bases outside the gene matches: 11. The CDR3 is 17 amino acids. CDR1 is MGHRA and CDR2 is YSYEKL in the germline V gene. The CDR3: CASSLRTGTPRTGELFF. As DNA, the CDR3 is TGCGCCAGCAGCCTACGGACAGGGACCCCCCGCACCGGGGAGCTGTTTTTT.

V is TRBV9 and J is TRBJ1-4; D might be TRBD1 (6 bases). Per germline, CDR1 SGDLS and CDR2 YYNGEE. V was pared by 3 bases and J by 0 bases, with 9 bases between. The CDR3 runs to 15 residues. CDR3 region: CASSEDSSTNEKLFF. The CDR3 DNA reads TGTGCCAGCAGCGAGGACAGTTCAACTAATGAAAAACTGTTTTTT.

The rearrangement joins TRBV5-4 to TRBJ2-7, with TRBD1 matching over 11 bases. Germline CDR1 reads SGHNT; CDR2 reads YYREEE (reference sequence). The CDR3 loop spans 15 amino acids. J was trimmed by 3 bases and V by 4 bases; bases with no gene match: 6. CDR3 residues: CASSAPGQGVYEQYF. As DNA, the CDR3 is TGTGCCAGCAGCGCTCCGGGACAGGGGGTCTACGAGCAGTACTTC. Filled out from reference TRBV5-4 and TRBJ2-7, the complete variable domain reads ETGVTQSPTHLIKTRGQQVTLRCSSQSGHNTVSWYQQALGQGPQFIFQYYREEENGRGNFPPRFSGLQFPNYSSELNVNALELDDSALYLCASSAPGQGVYEQYFGPGTRLTVT.

This chain links TRBV10-3 with TRBJ2-3; D remains ambiguous. CDR3 length: 14 residues. Germline assignment: CDR1 ENHRY and CDR2 SYGVKD. The ends were cut back, 0 bases at V and 0 bases at J, with 4 bases in the middle. Here the CDR3 reads CAISESLSTDTQYF. The CDR3 bases are TGTGCCATCAGTGAGTCACTGAGCACAGATACGCAGTATTTT.

This chain connects TRBV6-6 to TRBJ1-2; 7 bases match TRBD1. In germline, CDR1 is MNHNY, CDR2 SVGAGI (reference sequence). The CDR3 consists of 16 residues. The V gene end was trimmed by 7 bases and the J gene end by 4 bases; junction bases not matched to a gene: 15. The CDR3 sequence is CASNKRDSLFSYGYTF. The DNA for the CDR3 is TGTGCCAGCAACAAACGGGACAGCTTATTTTCCTATGGCTACACCTTC.

This chain links TRBV27 with TRBJ2-1; D is perhaps TRBD2 (6 bases). This CDR3 is 12 amino acids long. Trimming shortened V by 2 bases and J by 9 bases, and 8 bases separated the two germline ends. Looked up from germline, CDR1 is MNHEY and CDR2 is SMNVEV (reference sequence). The CDR3 DNA is TGTGCCAGCAGTTTAGTGGGGGGTGAGCAGTTCTTC. It translates to CASSLVGGEQFF.

In nucleotides, the CDR3 is TGTGCCAGCGCTCCACCGGTAGCGACGTGGCAGTTCTTC. Translated: CASAPPVATWQFF. The J gene is TRBJ2-1, the V gene TRBV19; possible D gene TRBD2, 5 bases. Germline V CDR1 and CDR2: LNHDA, SQIVND (reference sequence). V lost 9 bases to trimming and J lost 12 bases, with 21 bases between them. The CDR3 spans 13 residues.

V is TRBV5-6 and J is TRBJ2-4, with D perhaps TRBD1 (6 bases). With 4 bases removed from V and 0 bases from J, the gap between germline ends came to 14 bases. This CDR3 comprises 16 residues. Germline V gives CDR1 SGHDT, CDR2 YYEEEE. This CDR3 reads CASSPRQELAKNIQYF. In DNA form, the CDR3 reads TGTGCCAGCAGCCCCCGACAGGAGTTAGCCAAAAACATTCAGTACTTC. Together with reference TRBV5-6 and TRBJ2-4, the CDR3 gives the full variable domain: DAGVTQSPTHLIKTRGQQVTLRCSPKSGHDTVSWYQQALGQGPQFIFQYYEEEERQRGNFPDRFSGHQFPNYSSELNVNALLLGDSALYLCASSPRQELAKNIQYFGAGTRLSVL.

The chain uses TRBV19 and TRBJ2-3; D may be TRBD1 (5 bases). Per germline, CDR1 LNHDA and CDR2 SQIVND (reference sequence). The CDR3 covers 15 residues. The V end was cut by 3 bases, the J end by 2 bases, with 12 bases between. For the CDR3, the DNA is TGTGCCAGTAGTATCTCGGCAGGGAACACAGATACGCAGTATTTT. Amino acid sequence: CASSISAGNTDTQYF.

The V gene is TRBV7-3, the J gene TRBJ2-2; TRBD1 agrees at 11 bases. This CDR3 has 14 residues. Unmatched junction bases numbered 2, after V lost 5 bases and J lost 6 bases. The germline V gene encodes CDR1 SGHTA and CDR2 FQGTGA. CDR3 nucleotides: TGTGCCAGCAGCCCGGGACAGGGGGCCGGGGAGCTGTTTTTT. Translation: CASSPGQGAGELFF.

The chain carries TRBV11-2 and TRBJ1-5; 7 bases fit TRBD1. The germline gives CDR1 SGHAT, CDR2 FQNNGV. The CDR3 has 13 amino acids. J lost 5 bases, V lost 2 bases, and 0 bases had no gene match. The DNA of the CDR3 is TGTGCCAGCAGCTTAACAGGGGATCAGCCCCAGCATTTT. It codes for CASSLTGDQPQHF. Together with reference TRBV11-2 and TRBJ1-5, the CDR3 gives the full variable domain: EAGVAQSPRYKIIEKRQSVAFWCNPISGHATLYWYQQILGQGPKLLIQFQNNGVVDDSQLPKDRFSAERLKGVDSTLKIQPAKLEDSAVYLCASSLTGDQPQHFGDGTRLSIL.

Comment on this clone: This sample includes further DNA sequences coding for the same CDR3. The gene calls are TRBV19 and TRBJ2-1; 9 bases are shared with TRBD2. Germline lookup yields CDR1 LNHDA and CDR2 SQIVND (reference sequence). The trim removed 3 bases at V and 1 base at J, leaving 4 bases unmatched. The CDR3 is 16 residues long. CDR3 amino acids: CASSIQAGGSYNEQFF. CDR3 bases: TGTGCCAGTAGTATCCAAGCGGGGGGATCCTACAATGAGCAGTTCTTC.

The chain carries TRBV2 and TRBJ1-5, with D uncertain. Germline values: CDR1 SNHLY, CDR2 FYNNEI. Trimming left V 6 bases short and J 6 bases short, with 15 bases between. CDR3 length equals 14 residues. The CDR3 loop reads CASRPGSGGQPQHF. The CDR3, as DNA: TGTGCCAGCAGGCCGGGTAGTGGAGGTCAGCCCCAGCATTTT.

J is TRBJ1-2 and V is TRBV6-5; no clear D gene. Germline V gene lookup returns CDR1 MNHEY and CDR2 SVGAGI. CDR3 size: 14 residues. Trimming stripped 2 bases from V and 4 bases from J, with 11 bases between. CDR3 in DNA: TGTGCCAGCAGTTACGGGCCGGGAGTCTATGGCTACACCTTC. Translation gives CASSYGPGVYGYTF.

The chain links TRBV19 to TRBJ1-4; D gene ambiguous. The CDR3 is 14 amino acids. Trimming shortened V by 3 bases and J by 10 bases, and 15 bases separated the two germline ends. Looked up from germline, CDR1 is LNHDA and CDR2 is SQIVND (reference sequence). CDR3 in amino acids: CASSIQVQDGKLFF. The CDR3 region has the DNA TGTGCCAGTAGTATCCAGGTTCAAGATGGAAAACTGTTTTTT. Together with reference TRBV19 and TRBJ1-4, the CDR3 gives the full variable domain: DGGITQSPKYLFRKEGQNVTLSCEQNLNHDAMYWYRQDPGQGLRLIYYSQIVNDFQKGDIAEGYSVSREKKESFPLTVTSAQKNPTAFYLCASSIQVQDGKLFFGSGTQLSVL.

This rearrangement joins TRBV11-2 to TRBJ2-3; TRBD2 matches at 7 bases. The V gene's germline CDR1 is SGHAT and CDR2 FQNNGV. The CDR3 runs 15 residues. Trimming took 5 bases from V and 6 from J; bases not matched to a gene: 11. The DNA for the CDR3 is TGTGCCAGCAGCCCGAGGGCGGGAGAACGGGATACGCAGTATTTT. It codes for CASSPRAGERDTQYF.

J is TRBJ2-7 and V is TRBV2; perhaps TRBD2 as D (6 bases). The CDR3 spans 13 residues. Germline values: CDR1 SNHLY, CDR2 FYNNEI. Trimming pared 9 bases from V and 4 bases from J, leaving 16 bases between. In DNA form, the CDR3 reads TGTGCCAGTGGAGGAGGGCCCTCTTACGAGCAGTACTTC. It is translated as CASGGGPSYEQYF.

The chain carries TRBV29-1 and TRBJ2-3; D not resolved. V was shortened by 5 bases and J by 2 bases, with 5 bases between the two germline ends. This CDR3 contains 11 residues. The germline V gene encodes CDR1 SQVTM and CDR2 ANQGSEA. The CDR3 nucleotides read TGCAGCGTTCTTCCCACAGATACGCAGTATTTT. This codes for CSVLPTDTQYF.

The J gene is TRBJ1-2, the V gene TRBV5-4; possibly TRBD1 for D (6 bases). CDR1 and CDR2 (germline): SGHNT, YYREEE (reference sequence). CDR3 size: 12 residues. Trimming stripped 1 base from V and 5 bases from J, with 6 bases between. DNA for the CDR3: TGTGCCAGCAGCTTGCAGGGGTATGGCTACACCTTC. Translating gives CASSLQGYGYTF.

The chain recombines TRBV7-2 with TRBJ1-2, with D perhaps TRBD1 (6 bases). Germline V gene data show CDR1 as SGHTA and CDR2 as FQGNSA. The V and J ends lost 0 bases and 7 bases respectively, with 18 bases between them. The CDR3 loop spans 16 amino acids. CDR3: CASSLAAITGSGGYTF. CDR3 in DNA: TGTGCCAGCAGCTTAGCGGCGATAACAGGGAGCGGTGGCTACACCTTC.

The chain carries TRBV7-2 and TRBJ2-3; 11 bases match TRBD2. V trimming: 2 bases; J trimming: 5 bases; junction bases outside the gene matches: 3. Germline CDR1 SGHTA, CDR2 FQGNSA. The CDR3 runs 15 residues. In DNA form, the CDR3 reads TGTGCCAGCAGCTTAACTAGCGGGAGAGGAGATACGCAGTATTTT. Translated: CASSLTSGRGDTQYF.

This clone has a handful of counts. The gene calls are TRBV27 and TRBJ2-5; no definite D call. Germline CDR1 reads MNHEY; CDR2 reads SMNVEV (reference sequence). Trimming took off 6 bases at V and 4 bases at J, with 12 bases between the two ends. This CDR3 is 13 amino acids long. Here the CDR3 DNA reads TGTGCCAGCAGCGCAGGTCCCCCAGAGACCCAGTACTTC. Amino acid sequence: CASSAGPPETQYF.